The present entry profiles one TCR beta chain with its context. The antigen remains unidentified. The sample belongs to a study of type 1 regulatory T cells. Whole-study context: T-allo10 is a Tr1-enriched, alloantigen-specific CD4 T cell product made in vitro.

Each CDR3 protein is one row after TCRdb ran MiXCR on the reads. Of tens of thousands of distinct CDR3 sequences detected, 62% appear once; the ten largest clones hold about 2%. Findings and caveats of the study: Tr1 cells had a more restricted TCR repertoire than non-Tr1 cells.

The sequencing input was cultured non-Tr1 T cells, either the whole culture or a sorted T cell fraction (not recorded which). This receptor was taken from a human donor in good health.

The CDR3 bases are TGCAGCGTTGCTGTGGGCAACACTGAAGCTTTCTTT. It codes for CSVAVGNTEAFF. The chain uses TRBV29-1 and TRBJ1-1; D gene ambiguous. This CDR3 has 12 residues. Trimming removed 4 bases from V and 2 bases from J, with 8 bases in between. Per the germline V gene, CDR1 is SQVTM and CDR2 is ANQGSEA.